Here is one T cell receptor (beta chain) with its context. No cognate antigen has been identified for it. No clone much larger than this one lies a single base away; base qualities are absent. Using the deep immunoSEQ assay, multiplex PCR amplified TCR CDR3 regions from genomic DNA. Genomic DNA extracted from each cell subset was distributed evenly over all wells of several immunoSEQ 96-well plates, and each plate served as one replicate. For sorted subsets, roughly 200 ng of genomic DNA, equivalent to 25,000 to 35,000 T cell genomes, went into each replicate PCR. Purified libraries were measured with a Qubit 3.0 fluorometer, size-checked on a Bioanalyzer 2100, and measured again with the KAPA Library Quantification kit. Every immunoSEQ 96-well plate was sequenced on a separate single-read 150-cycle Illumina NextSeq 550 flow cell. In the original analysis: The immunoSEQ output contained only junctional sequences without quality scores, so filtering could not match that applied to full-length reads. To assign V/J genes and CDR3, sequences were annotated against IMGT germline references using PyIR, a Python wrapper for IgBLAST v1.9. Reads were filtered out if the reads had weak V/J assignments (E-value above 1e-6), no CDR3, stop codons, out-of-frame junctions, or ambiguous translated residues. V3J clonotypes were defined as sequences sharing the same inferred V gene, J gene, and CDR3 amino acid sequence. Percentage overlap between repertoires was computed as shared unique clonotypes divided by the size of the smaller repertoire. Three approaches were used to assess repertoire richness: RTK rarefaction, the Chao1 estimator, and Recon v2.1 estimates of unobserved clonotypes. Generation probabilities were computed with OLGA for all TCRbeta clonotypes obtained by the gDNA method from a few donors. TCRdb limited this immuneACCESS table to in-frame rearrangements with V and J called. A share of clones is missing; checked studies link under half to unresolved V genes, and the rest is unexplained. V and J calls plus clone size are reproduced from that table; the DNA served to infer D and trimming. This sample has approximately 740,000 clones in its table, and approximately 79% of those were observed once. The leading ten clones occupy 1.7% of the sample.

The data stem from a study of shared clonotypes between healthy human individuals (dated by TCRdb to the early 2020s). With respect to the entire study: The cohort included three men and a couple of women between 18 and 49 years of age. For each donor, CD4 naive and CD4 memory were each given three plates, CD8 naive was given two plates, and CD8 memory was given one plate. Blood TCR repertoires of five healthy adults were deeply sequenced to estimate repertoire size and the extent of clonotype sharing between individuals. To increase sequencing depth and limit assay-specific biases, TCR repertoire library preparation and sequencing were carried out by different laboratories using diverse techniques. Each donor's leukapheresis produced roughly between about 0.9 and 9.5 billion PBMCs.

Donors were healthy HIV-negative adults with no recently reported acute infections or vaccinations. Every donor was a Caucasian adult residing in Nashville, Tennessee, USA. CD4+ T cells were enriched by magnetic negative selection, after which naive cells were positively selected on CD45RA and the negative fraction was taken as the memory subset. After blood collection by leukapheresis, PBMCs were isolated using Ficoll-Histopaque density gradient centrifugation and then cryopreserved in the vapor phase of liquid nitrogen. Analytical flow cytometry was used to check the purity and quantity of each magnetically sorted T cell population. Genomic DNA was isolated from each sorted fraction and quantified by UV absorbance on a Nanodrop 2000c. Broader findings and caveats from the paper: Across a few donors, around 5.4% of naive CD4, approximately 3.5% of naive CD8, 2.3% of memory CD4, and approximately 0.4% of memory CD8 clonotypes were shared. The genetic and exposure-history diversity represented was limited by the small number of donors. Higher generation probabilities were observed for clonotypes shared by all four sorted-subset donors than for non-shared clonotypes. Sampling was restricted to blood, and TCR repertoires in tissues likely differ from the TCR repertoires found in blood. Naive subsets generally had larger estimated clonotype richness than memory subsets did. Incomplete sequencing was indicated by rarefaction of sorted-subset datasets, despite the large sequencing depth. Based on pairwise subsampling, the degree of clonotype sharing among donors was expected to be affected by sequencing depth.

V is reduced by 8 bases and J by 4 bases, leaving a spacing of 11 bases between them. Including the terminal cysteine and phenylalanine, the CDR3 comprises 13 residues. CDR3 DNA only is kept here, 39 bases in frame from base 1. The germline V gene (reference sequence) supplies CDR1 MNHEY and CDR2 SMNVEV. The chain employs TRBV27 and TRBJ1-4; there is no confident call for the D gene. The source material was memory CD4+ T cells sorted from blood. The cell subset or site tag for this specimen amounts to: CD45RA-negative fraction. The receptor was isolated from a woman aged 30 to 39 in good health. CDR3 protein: CASRAWSNEKLFF. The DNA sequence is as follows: TGTGCCAGCCGTGCATGGAGTAATGAAAAACTGTTTTTT.